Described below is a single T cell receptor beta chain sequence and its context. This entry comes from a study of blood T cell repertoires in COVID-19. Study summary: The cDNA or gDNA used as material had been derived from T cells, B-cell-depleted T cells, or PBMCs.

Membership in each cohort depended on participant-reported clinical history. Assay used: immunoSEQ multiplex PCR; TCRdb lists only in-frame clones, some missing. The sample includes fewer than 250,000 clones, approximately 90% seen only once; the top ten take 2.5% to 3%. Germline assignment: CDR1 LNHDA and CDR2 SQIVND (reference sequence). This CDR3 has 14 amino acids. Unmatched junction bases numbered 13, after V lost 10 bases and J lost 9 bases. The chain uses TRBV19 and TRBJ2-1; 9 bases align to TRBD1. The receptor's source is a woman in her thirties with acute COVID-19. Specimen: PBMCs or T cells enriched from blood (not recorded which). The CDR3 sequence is CATFPGQGLSEQFF. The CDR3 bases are TGTGCCACCTTTCCGGGACAGGGTCTTAGTGAGCAGTTCTTC.